The 29 T cell receptor beta chains given below trace back to one sample, sequenced in a study of cytomegalovirus exposure and HLA in healthy donors. PCR employed 60 Vbeta and 13 Jbeta primers. Profiling relied on immunoSEQ multiplex PCR, and the TCRdb table lists in-frame clones only, not all of them. The sample yields about 150,000 clones, about 88% seen once. The sequencing sample was made of PBMCs. Receptors originate from a young woman in good health and CMV-seronegative.

The chain recombines TRBV28 with TRBJ1-1; TRBD1 matches at 7 bases. The J segment lost 10 bases and the V segment lost 4 bases, leaving 3 bases of the junction unmatched. This CDR3 region has 11 residues. CDR1 is MDHEN, CDR2 SYDVKM, per germline. CDR3 bases: TGTGCCAGCAGTTCCAACAGGGGAGCTTTCTTT. Translation: CASSSNRGAFF.

This sequence joins TRBV28 and TRBJ2-7, with 7 bases lining up with TRBD1. CDR1 and CDR2 from the germline V gene are MDHEN and SYDVKM. V lost 5 bases and J lost 0; bases outside the gene matches: 4. The CDR3 consists of 14 residues. CDR3 bases: TGTGCCAGCAGTACCGACAGGGTCTCCTACGAGCAGTACTTC. Its translation is CASSTDRVSYEQYF.

This clone has only a few counts. This chain uses TRBV29-1 with TRBJ1-3; D unresolved. Trimming pared 7 bases from V and 0 bases from J, leaving 7 bases between. Germline V gene lookup returns CDR1 SQVTM and CDR2 ANQGSEA. The CDR3 has 12 amino acids. This chain's CDR3 is CSALSSGNTIYF. The CDR3, as DNA: TGCAGCGCCCTGAGCTCTGGAAACACCATATATTTT.

The V gene is TRBV19, the J gene TRBJ1-5; D gene uncertain. Germline values: CDR1 LNHDA, CDR2 SQIVND (reference sequence). Trimming left V 7 bases short and J 0 bases short, with 10 bases between. The CDR3 spans 14 residues. CDR3 DNA sequence: TGTGCCAGTATTGGCAGTTATAGCAATCAGCCCCAGCATTTT. The encoded protein is CASIGSYSNQPQHF.

The chain employs TRBV2 and TRBJ2-1, with 8 bases lining up with TRBD2. With 5 bases clipped from V and 0 bases from J, the junction kept 0 bases outside the gene matches. The CDR3 has 14 amino acids. The V gene's germline CDR1 is SNHLY and CDR2 FYNNEI. The CDR3 sequence is CASSSGSSYNEQFF. CDR3 DNA: TGTGCCAGCAGTAGCGGGAGCTCCTACAATGAGCAGTTCTTC.

The rearrangement links TRBV13 to TRBJ1-3; tentative D call: TRBD1 (5 bases). Germline V gene sequence: CDR1 PRHDT, CDR2 FYEKMQ (reference sequence). V lost 0 bases, J lost 4 bases, and 7 bases lay in between. The CDR3 runs 14 residues. The CDR3 region is CASSLGDNGNTIYF. CDR3 in DNA: TGTGCCAGCAGCTTAGGGGACAACGGAAACACCATATATTTT.

The chain is built from TRBV7-2 and TRBJ2-7, with D perhaps matching TRBD1 (5 bases). V was pared by 2 bases and J by 3 bases, with 8 bases between. There are 13 residues in the CDR3. Per the germline V gene, CDR1 is SGHTA and CDR2 is FQGNSA. The CDR3 bases are TGTGCCAGCAGCTTACAGGGAAACTACGAGCAGTACTTC. Its translation: CASSLQGNYEQYF. The whole variable domain, remainder taken from reference TRBV7-2 and TRBJ2-7, is GAGVSQSPSNKVTEKGKDVELRCDPISGHTALYWYRQSLGQGLEFLIYFQGNSAPDKSGLPSDRFSAERTGGSVSTLTIQRTQQEDSAVYLCASSLQGNYEQYFGPGTRLTVT.

This clone turned up a few times. This rearrangement joins TRBV7-2 to TRBJ2-1, with 9 bases matching TRBD2. Losses at the gene ends were 5 bases for V and 2 bases for J; bases not matched to a gene: 4. This CDR3 has 15 amino acids. In germline, CDR1 is SGHTA, CDR2 FQGNSA. The CDR3 nucleotides are TGTGCCAGCAGCCCGCTAGCGGGACCCTACAATGAGCAGTTCTTC. Translated: CASSPLAGPYNEQFF.

In this sample, this clone turned up once. The chain is built from TRBV9 and TRBJ2-5; 7 bases agree with TRBD2. CDR1 is SGDLS and CDR2 is YYNGEE in the germline V gene. The CDR3 loop spans 14 amino acids. The V gene end was trimmed by 4 bases and the J gene end by 4 bases; junction bases not matched to a gene: 7. CDR3 loop: CASSSRSGGETQYF. DNA of the CDR3: TGTGCCAGCAGCTCCCGCTCGGGGGGAGAGACCCAGTACTTC.

The CDR3 reads CASSFDTGYNEQYF. The DNA of the CDR3 is TGTGCCAGCAGTTTCGATACAGGATACAACGAGCAGTACTTC. The chain carries TRBV6-5 and TRBJ2-7, with a weak D call TRBD1 (5 bases). Trimming left V 4 bases short and J 5 bases short, with 15 bases between. This CDR3 has 14 amino acids. Germline V gene lookup returns CDR1 MNHEY and CDR2 SVGAGI.

The DNA of the CDR3 is TGTGCCAGCACTAAAACAGGGGGACGCAATCAGCCCCAGCATTTT. It codes for CASTKTGGRNQPQHF. This chain links TRBV7-2 with TRBJ1-5; TRBD1 aligns across 8 bases. This CDR3 has 15 amino acids. Germline V gene lookup returns CDR1 SGHTA and CDR2 FQGNSA. The ends lost 7 bases at V and 2 bases at J; junction bases unmatched: 7. The full variable domain, completed using reference TRBV7-2 and TRBJ1-5, is GAGVSQSPSNKVTEKGKDVELRCDPISGHTALYWYRQSLGQGLEFLIYFQGNSAPDKSGLPSDRFSAERTGGSVSTLTIQRTQQEDSAVYLCASTKTGGRNQPQHFGDGTRLSIL.

The V gene is TRBV6-6, the J gene TRBJ2-1, with TRBD1 matching 7 bases. Trimming removed 6 bases from V and 5 bases from J; junction bases left unmatched: 10. This CDR3 is built from 15 residues. Looked up from germline, CDR1 is MNHNY and CDR2 is SVGAGI (reference sequence). The chain's CDR3 is CASRSPGGTHNEQFF. The CDR3, as DNA: TGTGCCAGCAGAAGCCCAGGGGGTACCCACAATGAGCAGTTCTTC.

The chain combines TRBV7-3 with TRBJ2-3, with a weak D call TRBD2 (6 bases). V dropped 3 bases and J dropped 2 bases, with 9 bases sitting between them. The V gene's germline CDR1 is SGHTA and CDR2 FQGTGA. The CDR3 covers 14 residues. The CDR3 here is CASSLAGYTDTQYF. The CDR3 DNA sequence: TGTGCCAGCAGCTTGGCGGGATACACAGATACGCAGTATTTT.

The chain carries TRBV5-5 and TRBJ2-2; tentative D call: TRBD2 (7 bases). The germline V and J ends were trimmed by 0 bases and 3 bases, with 12 bases remaining between them. The CDR3 is 16 residues long. CDR1 is SGHKS, CDR2 YYEKEE, per germline (reference sequence). DNA for the CDR3: TGTGCCAGCAGCTTGGTGGCGGGGGCATACACCGGGGAGCTGTTTTTT. Amino acids: CASSLVAGAYTGELFF.

The gene calls are TRBV2 and TRBJ1-2; D is undetermined. Between the trimmed V and J ends, which lost 1 base and 2 bases, there was a span of 11 bases. The length of the CDR3 is 15 residues. Germline V gene sequence: CDR1 SNHLY, CDR2 FYNNEI. CDR3 sequence (DNA): TGTGCCAGCAGTGAAGGGCAGGTCGCGAACTATGGCTACACCTTC. Residues: CASSEGQVANYGYTF.

The chain employs TRBV28 and TRBJ1-4; TRBD1 agrees at 11 bases. CDR1 is MDHEN and CDR2 is SYDVKM in the germline V gene. V lost 4 bases to trimming and J lost 11 bases; unmatched junction nucleotides: 3. The CDR3 sequence is 13 residues long. This CDR3 reads CASSSGQGGKLFF. As DNA, the CDR3 is TGTGCCAGCAGTTCGGGACAGGGGGGGAAACTGTTTTTT.

The V and J genes are TRBV5-1 and TRBJ2-7, with TRBD2 matching over 9 bases. Trimming cost V 0 bases and J 0 bases; bases outside gene matches: 7. CDR1 is SGHRS and CDR2 is YFSETQ in the germline V gene. CDR3 length equals 17 residues. This CDR3 is CASSLDSSGASSYEQYF. The CDR3 DNA reads TGCGCCAGCAGCTTGGATTCTAGCGGGGCTAGCTCCTACGAGCAGTACTTC.

This clone has a single count. In DNA, the CDR3 is TGCGCCAGCAGCCCCCGGACTAGCGGGAGACACACAGATACGCAGTATTTT. Protein sequence: CASSPRTSGRHTDTQYF. The chain links TRBV4-1 to TRBJ2-3; 13 nucleotides line up with TRBD2. Looked up from germline, CDR1 is MGHRA and CDR2 is YSYEKL. The CDR3 spans 17 residues. V dropped 4 bases and J dropped 2; count of bases not matched to a gene: 6.

This sequence joins TRBV11-2 and TRBJ1-2; the D is unclear. The germline V and J ends were trimmed by 5 bases and 8 bases, with 18 bases remaining between them. This CDR3 has 14 amino acids. CDR1 is SGHAT and CDR2 is FQNNGV in the germline V gene. The CDR3, as DNA: TGTGCCAGCAGCCCAGAGGGTGGTCTAGGCGGCTACACCTTC. Its protein is CASSPEGGLGGYTF.

The CDR3 is CASSRGGGDTQYF. The CDR3 nucleotides are TGTGCCAGCTCACGAGGGGGGGGAGATACGCAGTATTTT. The rearrangement joins TRBV18 to TRBJ2-3; D is perhaps TRBD2 (7 bases). There are 13 residues in the CDR3. Trimming pared 4 bases from V and 5 bases from J, leaving 10 bases between. Germline-derived CDR1 and CDR2 are KGHSH and LQKENI.

The V gene is TRBV10-3, the J gene TRBJ2-1, with a possible D match to TRBD2 (5 bases). From germline, CDR1 is ENHRY and CDR2 SYGVKD. V lost 3 bases, J lost 5 bases, and 11 bases lay in between. The CDR3 runs 14 residues. In nucleotides, the CDR3 is TGTGCCATCAGTGAAGGTCTAGCAAACAATGAGCAGTTCTTC. This codes for CAISEGLANNEQFF.

The chain combines TRBV11-1 with TRBJ2-1; 12 bases fit TRBD2. The germline gives CDR1 SGHAT, CDR2 FQDESV (reference sequence). The length of the CDR3 is 16 residues. V shed 5 bases and J 6 bases; nucleotides not matched to a gene: 8. CDR3 DNA: TGTGCCAGCAGCAGACTAGCGGGAGCGGTCGGCAATGAGCAGTTCTTC. Translation: CASSRLAGAVGNEQFF.

CDR3 in DNA: TGCGCCAGCAGTGATAGCGGGGGGGCCTCCTACAATGAGCAGTTCTTC. Protein: CASSDSGGASYNEQFF. V and J are TRBV10-1 and TRBJ2-1; 11 bases map to TRBD2. The CDR3 totals 16 residues. Germline values: CDR1 WNHNN, CDR2 SYGVQD (reference sequence). With 3 bases clipped from V and 0 bases from J, the junction kept 1 base outside the gene matches.

The gene calls are TRBV7-9 and TRBJ1-2; unclear D gene. The germline CDR1 and CDR2 sequences are SEHNR and FQNEAQ (reference sequence). The CDR3 runs 12 residues. V was shortened by 4 bases and J by 7 bases, with 10 bases between the two germline ends. The CDR3 DNA reads as TGTGCCAGCAGCTCGGAGGTGGCTGGCTACACCTTC. Translating it yields CASSSEVAGYTF.

The V and J genes are TRBV27 and TRBJ1-2, with 8 bases identical to TRBD1. Per the germline V gene, CDR1 is MNHEY and CDR2 is SMNVEV (reference sequence). The ends lost 5 bases at V and 7 bases at J; junction bases unmatched: 9. This CDR3 contains 14 residues. The CDR3 here is CASSQTGERGGYTF. The CDR3 DNA sequence: TGTGCCAGCAGTCAGACAGGGGAAAGGGGTGGCTACACCTTC.

The chain joins TRBV6-5 to TRBJ2-7, with a tentative D call TRBD2 (6 bases). The germline V and J ends were trimmed by 2 bases and 5 bases, with 13 bases remaining between them. Looked up from germline, CDR1 is MNHEY and CDR2 is SVGAGI. The CDR3 totals 14 residues. CDR3 nucleotide sequence: TGTGCCAGCAGTTACGGACGGGGAGGTCACGAGCAGTACTTC. As protein: CASSYGRGGHEQYF.

This clone is a singleton in its sample. The chain couples TRBV28 to TRBJ2-3, with D possibly being TRBD2 (6 bases). Trimming left V 3 bases short and J 2 bases short, with 15 bases between. This CDR3 has 16 amino acids. Germline CDR1 MDHEN, CDR2 SYDVKM. CDR3: CASSFPFGGITDTQYF. As DNA, the CDR3 is TGTGCCAGCAGTTTCCCGTTTGGCGGGATCACAGATACGCAGTATTTT.

The chain combines TRBV7-9 with TRBJ2-3, with a possible D match to TRBD1 (5 bases). This CDR3 has 13 residues. The germline V gene encodes CDR1 SEHNR and CDR2 FQNEAQ (reference sequence). V lost 0 bases, J lost 6 bases, and 7 bases lay in between. CDR3 DNA sequence: TGTGCCAGCAGCTTAGCTGGGGCGGATACGCAGTATTTT. Translation gives CASSLAGADTQYF. Together with reference TRBV7-9 and TRBJ2-3, the CDR3 gives the full variable domain: DTGVSQNPRHKITKRGQNVTFRCDPISEHNRLYWYRQTLGQGPEFLTYFQNEAQLEKSRLLSDRFSAERPKGSFSTLEIQRTEQGDSAMYLCASSLAGADTQYFGPGTRLTVL.

In this sample, this clone turned up a few times. The chain recombines TRBV9 with TRBJ2-1, with D perhaps TRBD1 (7 bases). Germline values: CDR1 SGDLS, CDR2 YYNGEE. There are 16 residues in the CDR3. Deletions cut 0 bases from V and 2 bases from J, with 12 bases between. The CDR3 nucleotides read TGTGCCAGCAGCGTAGGCCCAGGGGGGACCTACAATGAGCAGTTCTTC. Translating gives CASSVGPGGTYNEQFF.